These 8 T cell receptor beta chains share one sample of origin, sequenced in a study of T cell responses to AZD1222 COVID-19 vaccine. Clones were read by immunoSEQ multiplex PCR, and TCRdb kept only the in-frame ones, dropping some. This table holds under 150,000 clones, roughly 88% found once. This specimen was peripheral blood, taken 28 days after the second AZD1222 dose. These receptors were obtained from an adult who received the AZD1222 COVID-19 vaccine.

This clone was picked up one time. The genes are TRBV6-6 and TRBJ1-1; no clear D. The V gene lost 11 bases and the J gene lost 8 bases, with 21 bases spanning the gap. CDR3 length: 13 amino acids. The germline CDR1 and CDR2 sequences are MNHNY and SVGAGI (reference sequence). CDR3: CAGSFGLYYEAFF. Written as DNA, the CDR3 is TGTGCCGGGTCTTTCGGGTTATATTACGAAGCTTTCTTT.

The V call is TRBV5-4, the J call TRBJ2-5; the D call may be TRBD1 or TRBD2 (6 bases each). CDR3 length: 17 amino acids. Germline V gives CDR1 SGHNT, CDR2 YYREEE (reference sequence). Trimming left V 2 bases short and J 2 bases short, with 19 bases between. The CDR3 reads CASSLVRAGGGQETQYF. The CDR3 DNA reads as TGTGCCAGCAGCTTAGTGCGGGCTGGAGGGGGTCAAGAGACCCAGTACTTC.

This clone was counted once. The chain carries TRBV27 and TRBJ2-7; tentatively, D is TRBD1 (6 bases). CDR3 length equals 15 residues. V was trimmed by 5 bases and J by 3 bases, leaving 17 bases between them. Per the germline V gene, CDR1 is MNHEY and CDR2 is SMNVEV (reference sequence). The CDR3: CASSHTGNSIYEQYF. For the CDR3, the DNA is TGTGCCAGCAGTCACACAGGGAATAGTATCTACGAGCAGTACTTC.

The J gene is TRBJ2-7, the V gene TRBV7-9, with a weak D call TRBD1 (6 bases). V was cut by 4 bases and J by 6 bases, with 13 bases left in between. The germline gives CDR1 SEHNR, CDR2 FQNEAQ (reference sequence). This CDR3 is built from 13 residues. The DNA of the CDR3 is TGTGCCAGCAGCTCCCTCCCCAGGGGCGAGCAGTACGTC. Its protein product is CASSSLPRGEQYV.

Worth noting for this clone: The DNA is left out, because the CDR3 cannot be placed on it with certainty; the CDR3 is given as TCRdb lists it. The chain joins TRBV5-1 to TRBJ2-3; TRBD2 was called by the table and not checked on the DNA. Germline V gene data show CDR1 as SGHRS and CDR2 as YFSETQ. Ends included, the CDR3 has 14 residues. CDR3 region: CASSFGGGNQGWYF.

This clone appeared a few times. The chain recombines TRBV20-1 with TRBJ1-2, with D possibly TRBD1 on 5 matching bases. CDR1 and CDR2 (germline): DFQATT, SNEGSKA (reference sequence). CDR3 length: 15 amino acids. V gave up 3 bases and J gave up 6 bases, with 20 bases separating them. CDR3 protein: CSASGAEARGNGYTF. The DNA for the CDR3 is TGCAGTGCTAGTGGGGCCGAGGCCCGAGGAAATGGCTACACCTTC.

This chain connects TRBV2 to TRBJ1-2; 9 positions match TRBD1. V was pared by 0 bases and J by 2 bases, with 1 base of the junction left unmatched. From germline, CDR1 is SNHLY and CDR2 FYNNEI. The CDR3 contains 15 residues. This CDR3 is CASSEAGTGNYGYTF. The CDR3 nucleotides read TGTGCCAGCAGTGAAGCGGGGACAGGGAACTATGGCTACACCTTC.

This chain joins TRBV5-4 and TRBJ1-1; 8 bases map to TRBD1. This CDR3 has 15 amino acids. CDR1 is SGHNT and CDR2 is YYREEE in the germline V gene (reference sequence). J was trimmed by 4 bases and V by 4 bases; bases with no gene match: 9. DNA for the CDR3: TGTGCCAGCAGCGCGGGACAGGTGTTGTCCACTGAAGCTTTCTTT. Translation: CASSAGQVLSTEAFF.